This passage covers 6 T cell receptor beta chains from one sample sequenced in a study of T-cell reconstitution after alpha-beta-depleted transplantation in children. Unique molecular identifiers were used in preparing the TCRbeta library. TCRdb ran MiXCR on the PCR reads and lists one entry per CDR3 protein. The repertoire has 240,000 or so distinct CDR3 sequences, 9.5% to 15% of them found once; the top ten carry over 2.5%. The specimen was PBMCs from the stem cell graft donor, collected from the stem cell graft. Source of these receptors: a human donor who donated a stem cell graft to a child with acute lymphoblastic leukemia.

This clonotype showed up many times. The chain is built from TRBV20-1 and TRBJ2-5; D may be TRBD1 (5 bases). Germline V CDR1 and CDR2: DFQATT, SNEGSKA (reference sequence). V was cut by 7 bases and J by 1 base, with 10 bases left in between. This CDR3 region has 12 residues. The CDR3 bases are TGCAGTGAGAAGGGGTTCCAAGAGACCCAGTACTTC. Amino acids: CSEKGFQETQYF.

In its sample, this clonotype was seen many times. The CDR3 sequence: CASSYREQPQHF. The CDR3 nucleotides are TGTGCCAGCAGTTACAGGGAGCAGCCCCAGCATTTT. J is TRBJ1-5 and V is TRBV6-2 or TRBV6-3; D call uncertain. Germline V gene lookup returns CDR1 MNHEY and CDR2 SVGEGT. This CDR3 contains 12 residues. V gave up 2 bases and J gave up 7 bases, with 6 bases separating them.

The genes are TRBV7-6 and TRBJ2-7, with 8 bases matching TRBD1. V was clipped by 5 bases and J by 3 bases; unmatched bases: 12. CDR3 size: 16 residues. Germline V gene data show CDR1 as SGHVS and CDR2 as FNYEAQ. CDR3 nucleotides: TGTGCCAGCAGCGGGAGTCAGGGGGCGAACCGCTACGAGCAGTACTTC. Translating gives CASSGSQGANRYEQYF. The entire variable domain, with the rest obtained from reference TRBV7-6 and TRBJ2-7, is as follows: GAGVSQSPRYKVTKRGQDVALRCDPISGHVSLYWYRQALGQGPEFLTYFNYEAQQDKSGLPNDRFSAERPEGSISTLTIQRTEQRDSAMYRCASSGSQGANRYEQYFGPGTRLTVT.

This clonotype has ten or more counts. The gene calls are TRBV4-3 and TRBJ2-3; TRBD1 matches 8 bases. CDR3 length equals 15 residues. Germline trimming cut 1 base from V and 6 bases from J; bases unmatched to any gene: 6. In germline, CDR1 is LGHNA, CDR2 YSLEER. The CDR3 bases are TGCGCCAGCAGCCAAGCGCCGGGACAGGAGGATACGCAGTATTTT. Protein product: CASSQAPGQEDTQYF.

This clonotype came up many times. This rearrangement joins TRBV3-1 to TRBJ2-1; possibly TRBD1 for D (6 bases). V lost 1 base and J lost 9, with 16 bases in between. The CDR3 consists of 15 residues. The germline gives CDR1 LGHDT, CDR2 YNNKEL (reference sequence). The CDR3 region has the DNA TGTGCCAGCAGCCAAGGTACAGGGCCTAGGGGTGAGCAGTTCTTC. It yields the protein CASSQGTGPRGEQFF.

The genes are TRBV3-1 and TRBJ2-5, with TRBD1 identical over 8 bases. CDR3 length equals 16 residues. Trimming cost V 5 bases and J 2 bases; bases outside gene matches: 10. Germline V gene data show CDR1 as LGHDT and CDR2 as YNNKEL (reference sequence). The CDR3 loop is CASSKHLDRVQETQYF. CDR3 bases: TGTGCCAGCAGCAAGCATTTGGACAGGGTACAAGAGACCCAGTACTTC.